The 23 T cell receptor beta chains below were found in one sample sequenced in a study of T cell changes during pregnancy in multiple sclerosis. The assay was immunoSEQ multiplex PCR, and TCRdb's table has in-frame clones only and misses some. The sample contains 40,000 to 45,000 clones, approximately 89% of which appear only once. The sequencing used CD4+ T cells from peripheral blood mononuclear cells, collected in the first trimester of pregnancy. These receptors were collected from a female donor with multiple sclerosis, enrolled in a pregnancy study.

The chain links TRBV6-5 to TRBJ2-1, with no clear D. This CDR3 is 12 amino acids long. Germline V gene lookup returns CDR1 MNHEY and CDR2 SVGAGI. Deletions cut 6 bases from V and 10 bases from J, with 13 bases between. CDR3 DNA sequence: TGTGCCAGCAGCCGCCCCTTGGGCGAGCAGTTCTTC. This gives the protein CASSRPLGEQFF.

J is TRBJ2-1 and V is TRBV6-4, with TRBD2 matching over 7 bases. J lost 9 bases, V lost 3 bases, and 5 bases had no gene match. The germline V gene encodes CDR1 MRHNA and CDR2 SNTAGT. This CDR3 is 13 amino acids long. The CDR3: CASSEGGRTEQFF. The CDR3 nucleotides are TGTGCCAGCAGTGAGGGCGGGAGAACTGAGCAGTTCTTC.

The rearrangement joins TRBV19 to TRBJ2-1; D ambiguous. The V and J ends lost 3 bases and 0 bases respectively, with 12 bases between them. Germline CDR1 LNHDA, CDR2 SQIVND (reference sequence). The CDR3 has 16 residues. The CDR3 nucleotides are TGTGCCAGTAGTATGGCAGTAAGTTACTCCTACAATGAGCAGTTCTTC. The encoded protein is CASSMAVSYSYNEQFF.

This chain joins TRBV7-8 and TRBJ1-1; unclear D gene. The length of the CDR3 is 13 residues. Trimming left V 5 bases short and J 4 bases short, with 11 bases between. The V gene's germline CDR1 is SGHVS and CDR2 FQNEAQ. The CDR3 region has the DNA TGTGCCAGCAGCACCCAATCAGGCACTGAAGCTTTCTTT. Protein product: CASSTQSGTEAFF.

The chain recombines TRBV28 with TRBJ1-1; no reliable D call. In germline, CDR1 is MDHEN, CDR2 SYDVKM. Trimming pared 9 bases from V and 0 bases from J, leaving 20 bases between. There are 16 residues in the CDR3. The CDR3 region has the DNA TGTGCCAGTACCACGTCAAACGCAAGCATGAACACTGAAGCTTTCTTT. This gives the protein CASTTSNASMNTEAFF.

This sequence joins TRBV28 and TRBJ2-7; 7 bases align to TRBD2. Germline CDR1 is MDHEN and CDR2 is SYDVKM. Trimming at V came to 8 bases and at J to 6 bases, leaving 13 bases not matched to a gene. The CDR3 totals 14 residues. The CDR3 DNA is TGTGCCAGCCGCACAGGACTAGGGCGGTCCGAGCAGTACTTC. This sequence encodes CASRTGLGRSEQYF.

The rearrangement links TRBV7-2 to TRBJ1-1; maybe TRBD1 (6 bases). Trimming removed 4 bases from V and 7 bases from J, with 10 bases in between. CDR1 is SGHTA, CDR2 FQGNSA, per germline. This CDR3 is 12 amino acids long. CDR3 residues: CASSSLGGEAFF. CDR3 sequence (DNA): TGTGCCAGCAGCTCCTTAGGGGGTGAAGCTTTCTTT. Based on the CDR3 plus reference TRBV7-2 and TRBJ1-1, the full variable domain is GAGVSQSPSNKVTEKGKDVELRCDPISGHTALYWYRQSLGQGLEFLIYFQGNSAPDKSGLPSDRFSAERTGGSVSTLTIQRTQQEDSAVYLCASSSLGGEAFFGQGTRLTVV.

The V gene is TRBV5-4, the J gene TRBJ2-5; D might be TRBD1 (5 bases). CDR3 size: 15 residues. The V end lost 4 bases, the J end lost 3 bases, and 16 bases lay between the germline ends. Per germline, CDR1 SGHNT and CDR2 YYREEE (reference sequence). The CDR3 nucleotides read TGTGCCAGCAGCGTAGTCCCAGGACAAAAAGAGACCCAGTACTTC. As protein: CASSVVPGQKETQYF.

The V gene is TRBV11-2, the J gene TRBJ2-1, with D possibly matching TRBD2 (6 bases). The V gene lost 2 bases and the J gene lost 6 bases, with 14 bases spanning the gap. Germline values: CDR1 SGHAT, CDR2 FQNNGV. There are 15 residues in the CDR3. The CDR3: CASSLSPTSLNEQFF. As DNA, the CDR3 is TGTGCCAGCAGCTTAAGCCCGACTAGTCTCAATGAGCAGTTCTTC.

The chain recombines TRBV4-3 with TRBJ2-1; 11 bases map to TRBD2. Germline V lookup: CDR1 LGHNA, CDR2 YSLEER. V gave up 1 base and J gave up 9 bases; unmatched junction bases: 8. The CDR3 is 16 residues long. The CDR3 loop is CASSQGSGRALGEQFF. CDR3 sequence (DNA): TGCGCCAGCAGCCAAGGTAGCGGGAGGGCCTTAGGTGAGCAGTTCTTC.

This clone was counted once. The chain joins TRBV7-2 to TRBJ1-2; weak D call: TRBD1 (6 bases). This CDR3 has 14 amino acids. The V end was cut by 5 bases, the J end by 4 bases, with 14 bases between. Germline-derived CDR1 and CDR2 are SGHTA and FQGNSA. This CDR3 is CASSPSGTTYGYTF. The CDR3 region has the DNA TGTGCCAGCAGCCCTTCCGGGACAACCTATGGCTACACCTTC.

J is TRBJ2-3 and V is TRBV10-1, with TRBD2 matching over 8 bases. Trimming took 3 bases from V and 8 from J; bases not matched to a gene: 10. This CDR3 is 15 amino acids long. Germline CDR1 WNHNN, CDR2 SYGVQD (reference sequence). The DNA for the CDR3 is TGCGCCAGCAGTGACGGATCTAGCGGGTTGATTACGCAGTATTTT. Amino acids: CASSDGSSGLITQYF.

The chain is built from TRBV6-1 and TRBJ2-7, with 8 bases lining up with TRBD2. The germline V gene encodes CDR1 MNHNS and CDR2 SASEGT. After removal of 4 bases from V and 0 bases from J, the junction contained 8 bases not matched to a gene. The CDR3 extends over 16 amino acids. Here the CDR3 DNA reads TGTGCCAGCAGTGCTAGACTAGCGTCTACCTCCTACGAGCAGTACTTC. This sequence encodes CASSARLASTSYEQYF.

J is TRBJ1-4 and V is TRBV4-1, with 9 bases matching TRBD1. CDR1 and CDR2 (germline): MGHRA, YSYEKL. The CDR3 length is 16 residues. J was trimmed by 3 bases and V by 0 bases; bases with no gene match: 2. The CDR3 DNA reads as TGCGCCAGCAGCCAAGACCGGACAGGGGCTAATGAAAAACTGTTTTTT. Encoded protein: CASSQDRTGANEKLFF.

The DNA for the CDR3 is TGTGCCAGCAGCCAAGACGCACCTCCGACTAGCGGGAGCACAGATACGCAGTATTTT. This encodes CASSQDAPPTSGSTDTQYF. This sequence joins TRBV4-2 and TRBJ2-3; 10 positions match TRBD2. CDR1 and CDR2 (germline): LGHNA, YNFKEQ. J was trimmed by 0 bases and V by 0 bases; bases with no gene match: 9. The CDR3 extends over 19 amino acids.

The gene calls are TRBV5-4 and TRBJ1-1, with a tentative D call TRBD1 (6 bases). The CDR3 length is 15 residues. Deletions cut 4 bases from V and 1 base from J, with 14 bases between. The germline gives CDR1 SGHNT, CDR2 YYREEE (reference sequence). The CDR3 DNA sequence: TGTGCCAGCAGCCTGTTGGGGGCGAAGAACACTGAAGCTTTCTTT. It specifies CASSLLGAKNTEAFF.

The CDR3 spells CASSFGTGVQNTEAFF. As DNA, the CDR3 is TGTGCCAGCAGCTTTGGGACAGGGGTACAGAACACTGAAGCTTTCTTT. This chain uses TRBV4-2 with TRBJ1-1; 10 nucleotides line up with TRBD1. With 5 bases clipped from V and 1 base from J, the junction kept 7 bases outside the gene matches. From germline, CDR1 is LGHNA and CDR2 YNFKEQ. This CDR3 contains 16 residues.

The rearrangement joins TRBV28 to TRBJ1-2; D not resolved. This CDR3 has 13 residues. Germline CDR1 and CDR2: MDHEN and SYDVKM. V lost 8 bases, J lost 3 bases, and 13 bases lay in between. CDR3: CASETGSHYGYTF. CDR3 bases: TGTGCCAGCGAGACGGGGTCCCACTATGGCTACACCTTC.

V is TRBV11-2 and J is TRBJ1-1; D is uncertain. The CDR3 is 13 amino acids. The V and J ends lost 8 bases and 1 base respectively, with 11 bases between them. Per germline, CDR1 SGHAT and CDR2 FQNNGV. CDR3 amino acids: CASSGFTNTEAFF. The DNA of the CDR3 is TGTGCCAGCTCGGGGTTTACGAACACTGAAGCTTTCTTT.

The rearrangement uses TRBV7-2 and TRBJ2-5; unclear D gene. The CDR3 is made up of 13 amino acids. V was clipped by 2 bases and J by 1 base, with 5 bases between them. Per germline, CDR1 SGHTA and CDR2 FQGNSA. Here the CDR3 reads CASSLKLQETQYF. The CDR3 DNA reads TGTGCCAGCAGCTTAAAGCTCCAAGAGACCCAGTACTTC. Looking up the rest from reference TRBV7-2 and TRBJ2-5 gives the full variable domain: GAGVSQSPSNKVTEKGKDVELRCDPISGHTALYWYRQSLGQGLEFLIYFQGNSAPDKSGLPSDRFSAERTGGSVSTLTIQRTQQEDSAVYLCASSLKLQETQYFGPGTRLLVL.

The chain links TRBV15 to TRBJ1-2; 12 bases are a match to TRBD1. The CDR3 totals 16 residues. Per the germline V gene, CDR1 is LNHNV and CDR2 is YYDKDF (reference sequence). J was trimmed by 5 bases and V by 2 bases; bases with no gene match: 6. The CDR3 sequence is CATSRRDRGLSYGYTF. The CDR3 region has the DNA TGTGCCACCAGCAGACGGGACAGGGGGCTTAGTTATGGCTACACCTTC.

The genes are TRBV29-1 and TRBJ2-7; D unresolved. Germline loops: CDR1 SQVTM, CDR2 ANQGSEA. CDR3 length: 13 residues. Trimming shortened V by 3 bases and J by 0 bases, and 9 bases separated the two germline ends. CDR3 loop: CSVDWSDSYEQYF. CDR3 DNA: TGCAGCGTTGATTGGAGCGACTCCTACGAGCAGTACTTC.

This chain links TRBV2 with TRBJ1-2, with D perhaps TRBD1 (6 bases). This CDR3 comprises 15 residues. Deletions cut 6 bases from V and 2 bases from J, with 16 bases between. The germline V gene encodes CDR1 SNHLY and CDR2 FYNNEI. DNA of the CDR3: TGTGCCAGCAGCGGAGCGGCAACAGGGAACTATGGCTACACCTTC. Translating gives CASSGAATGNYGYTF.